This TCR beta chain was sequenced in a study of radiotherapy plus CTLA-4 blockade in lung cancer. Study background: Disease control was present in 30% to 35% of patients, and objective responses in approximately 18%. Points from the study as a whole: Per reports, early blood T cell clone dynamics, plus interferon-beta, forecast response most strongly. Blood saw expansion of tumor-derived TCR clones after radiotherapy plus ipilimumab.

Turning to this clone: Its antigen is unidentified.

Treatment of patients with chemo-refractory metastatic non-small-cell lung cancer consisted of focal radiation plus CTLA-4 blockade with ipilimumab. The repertoire was sequenced with immunoSEQ multiplex PCR; TCRdb's copy has only in-frame clones and lacks some. The data show about 49,000 clones, 80% to 90% seen once. The CDR3 runs to 12 residues. V was clipped by 2 bases and J by 4 bases, with 9 bases between them. The germline V gene has CDR1 SQVTM and CDR2 ANQGSEA. This specimen was peripheral blood, taken from a patient treated with radiotherapy plus ipilimumab. V usage is TRBV29-1 and J usage is TRBJ2-7; D unclear. The clonotype comes from a human donor with non-small cell lung cancer whose response to radiotherapy plus ipilimumab could not be evaluated. The CDR3 nucleotides read TGCAGCGTTGAACTAGATTCGTACGAGCAGTACTTC. Its translation: CSVELDSYEQYF.